This TCR beta chain derives from a study of T cells in Graves' hyperthyroidism and ophthalmopathy. The germline CDR1 and CDR2 sequences are MGHRA and YSYEKL. Trimming removed 4 bases from V and 1 base from J; junction bases left unmatched: 11. CDR3 length equals 18 residues. It was RNA transcripts that yielded the amplified TCR beta CDR3 regions. Initially, a first-round RT-PCR of the TCR CDR3 employed the HTBI primer set. TCRdb re-called the multiplex PCR reads with MiXCR, one entry per CDR3 protein. The table has fewer than 650,000 distinct CDR3 sequences, roughly 14% seen once. This TCR was recovered from a woman aged 40-49 years with Graves' ophthalmopathy. Sequencing was carried out using blood. The chain carries TRBV4-1 and TRBJ2-4; 9 bases are a match to TRBD1. The chain's CDR3 is CASSPGPVGTGAKNIQYF. CDR3 sequence (DNA): TGCGCCAGCAGCCCGGGCCCTGTGGGGACAGGGGCCAAAAACATTCAGTACTTC.